The source of this T cell receptor beta chain is a study of T cell responses to AZD1222 COVID-19 vaccine. Produced via immunoSEQ multiplex PCR; TCRdb's table is partial and in-frame only. The sample has 170,000 or so clones, around 94% seen once. The specimen comprised peripheral blood, sampled on day 0 of AZD1222 vaccination. The clonotype originates from an adult in good health.

In DNA, the CDR3 is TGTGCCAGCAGCGCCACCGGGACAGGGTTCATGTGGACCTTC. Protein sequence: CASSATGTGFMWTF. The chain carries TRBV6-5 and TRBJ1-2; 9 bases are a match to TRBD1. CDR3 length: 14 residues. V was clipped by 6 bases and J by 14 bases; unmatched bases: 16. Looked up from germline, CDR1 is MNHEY and CDR2 is SVGAGI.